These 29 T cell receptor beta chains were sequenced from one sample in a study of blood T cell repertoires in COVID-19. Measured with immunoSEQ multiplex PCR; TCRdb has only the in-frame clones, and not every one. In the table there are approximately 120,000 clones, 70% to 90% of which are singletons. Input material: peripheral blood. The receptors come from a human donor in a cohort sampled during active COVID-19.

This chain joins TRBV29-1 and TRBJ1-1; D is unresolved. This CDR3 comprises 12 residues. CDR1 and CDR2 (germline): SQVTM, ANQGSEA. The V end was cut by 0 bases, the J end by 6 bases, with 8 bases between. CDR3 sequence reads: CSVEDRRPEAFF. The CDR3, as DNA: TGCAGCGTTGAAGATCGCAGGCCTGAAGCTTTCTTT.

J is TRBJ2-2 and V is TRBV12-3 or TRBV12-4; weak D call: TRBD1 (6 bases). Trimming took off 5 bases at V and 7 bases at J, with 8 bases between the two ends. The CDR3 is 12 amino acids. This CDR3 reads CASSPDSGELFF. The CDR3 bases are TGTGCCAGCAGTCCGGACAGCGGGGAGCTGTTTTTT.

The chain combines TRBV10-2 with TRBJ1-1; 12 bases match TRBD1. Per the germline V gene, CDR1 is WSHSY and CDR2 is SAAADI. With 3 bases clipped from V and 4 bases from J, the junction kept 6 bases outside the gene matches. This CDR3 comprises 16 residues. In DNA form, the CDR3 reads TGCGCCAGCAGTGAACGGGACAGGGGGCCTTTCACTGAAGCTTTCTTT. Its protein is CASSERDRGPFTEAFF.

The chain combines TRBV4-2 with TRBJ2-3; 12 bases fit TRBD2. The germline gives CDR1 LGHNA, CDR2 YNFKEQ. The CDR3 is made up of 17 amino acids. The V segment lost 3 bases and the J segment 1 base; nucleotides outside the gene matches: 5. The CDR3 is CASSHTGTSGRTDTQYF. CDR3 nucleotide sequence: TGTGCCAGCAGCCATACCGGGACTAGCGGGCGCACAGATACGCAGTATTTT.

This chain uses TRBV7-8 with TRBJ2-1; TRBD1 agrees at 9 bases. CDR3 length: 14 residues. The V gene end was trimmed by 5 bases and the J gene end by 6 bases; junction bases not matched to a gene: 5. CDR1 is SGHVS, CDR2 FQNEAQ, per germline. CDR3 amino acids: CASSPTGGGNEQFF. The CDR3 nucleotides read TGTGCCAGCAGCCCCACAGGGGGCGGCAATGAGCAGTTCTTC.

CDR3 DNA sequence: TGTGCCTGGAAGAGGTTCGGCTCTGGAAACACCATATATTTT. Protein sequence: CAWKRFGSGNTIYF. This chain links TRBV30 with TRBJ1-3; D not resolved. Germline lookup yields CDR1 GTSNPN and CDR2 SVGIG (reference sequence). The CDR3 runs 14 residues. Trimming took 4 bases from V and 0 from J, leaving 10 bases between them.

Details on this clone: Relative to the germline gene, one junction end is altered; a read error may explain this. This chain links TRBV7-7 with TRBJ2-5; 9 bases fit TRBD1. CDR1 and CDR2 from the germline V gene are SSHAT and FNYEAQ (reference sequence). The CDR3 loop spans 15 amino acids. CDR3 bases: TGTGCTAGCAGCCCAGGGACAGGGCGAGGGGAGACCCAGTACTTC. Amino acids: CASSPGTGRGETQYF.

V and J are TRBV7-9 and TRBJ2-5, with no clear D. V dropped 7 bases and J dropped 5 bases, with 8 bases sitting between them. CDR1 and CDR2 (germline): SEHNR, FQNEAQ (reference sequence). This CDR3 is 11 amino acids long. CDR3: CASTPRETQYF. DNA for the CDR3: TGTGCCAGCACTCCACGGGAGACCCAGTACTTC.

V usage is TRBV5-1 and J usage is TRBJ2-1; possible D gene TRBD2, 5 bases. Trimming removed 4 bases from V and 1 base from J, with 9 bases in between. The CDR3 spans 14 residues. Germline CDR1 reads SGHRS; CDR2 reads YFSETQ. In DNA form, the CDR3 reads TGCGCCAGCAGCACGGACTCTTCCTACAATGAGCAGTTCTTC. Residues: CASSTDSSYNEQFF. Variable domain in full (rest from reference TRBV5-1 and TRBJ2-1): KAGVTQTPRYLIKTRGQQVTLSCSPISGHRSVSWYQQTPGQGLQFLFEYFSETQRNKGNFPGRFSGRQFSNSRSEMNVSTLELGDSALYLCASSTDSSYNEQFFGPGTRLTVL.

The chain uses TRBV7-3 and TRBJ2-5; D possibly corresponds to TRBD2 (7 bases). The CDR3 has 16 residues. V shed 5 bases and J shed 2 bases, with 18 bases lying between them. CDR1 is SGHTA, CDR2 FQGTGA, per germline. In DNA form, the CDR3 reads TGTGCCAGCAGCGCTCGGGGGGCGGGTACTCAAGAGACCCAGTACTTC. It yields the protein CASSARGAGTQETQYF.

The V call is TRBV7-2, the J call TRBJ2-1; TRBD2 might be the D (6 bases). The CDR3 totals 14 residues. V lost 5 bases and J 7 bases, leaving 15 bases between the germline ends. Germline loops: CDR1 SGHTA, CDR2 FQGNSA. In nucleotides, the CDR3 is TGTGCCAGCAGCATTGGGCGGGGTGGGAATGAGCAGTTCTTC. Amino acid sequence: CASSIGRGGNEQFF.

This sequence joins TRBV5-1 and TRBJ2-3; 11 bases are shared with TRBD2. CDR1 and CDR2 from the germline V gene are SGHRS and YFSETQ. The J segment lost 0 bases and the V segment lost 0 bases, leaving 9 bases of the junction unmatched. The CDR3 sequence is 19 residues long. CDR3 sequence: CASSLDATSGEFSTDTQYF. In nucleotides, the CDR3 is TGCGCCAGCAGCTTGGACGCGACTAGCGGGGAATTCAGCACAGATACGCAGTATTTT.

The V gene is TRBV14, the J gene TRBJ2-7; D may be TRBD2 (7 bases). With 1 base removed from V and 3 bases from J, the gap between germline ends came to 13 bases. Germline CDR1 and CDR2: SGHDN and FVKESK. This CDR3 region has 15 residues. This CDR3 is CASSQGMGGHYEQYF. The CDR3 DNA follows: TGTGCCAGCAGCCAAGGAATGGGGGGGCACTACGAGCAGTACTTC.

The V gene is TRBV11-2, the J gene TRBJ2-7, with D maybe TRBD2 (7 bases). CDR1 is SGHAT, CDR2 FQNNGV, per germline. This CDR3 is built from 14 residues. Trimming left V 0 bases short and J 3 bases short, with 9 bases between. Here the CDR3 DNA reads TGTGCCAGCAGCTTAGAAGGGGGGGTCTACGAGCAGTACTTC. Translation gives CASSLEGGVYEQYF.

The chain links TRBV7-9 to TRBJ2-7; TRBD1 matches at 7 bases. The junction had 6 bases not matched to a gene; V was cut back by 6 bases and J by 1 base. The germline V gene encodes CDR1 SEHNR and CDR2 FQNEAQ (reference sequence). This CDR3 has 14 residues. The CDR3 reads CASRPLDRSYEQYF. In DNA form, the CDR3 reads TGTGCCAGCAGACCCCTGGACAGGTCCTACGAGCAGTACTTC.

This rearrangement joins TRBV19 to TRBJ1-2; a possible D gene is TRBD1 (5 bases). Germline V gene sequence: CDR1 LNHDA, CDR2 SQIVND (reference sequence). Between the trimmed V and J ends, which lost 6 bases and 8 bases, there was a span of 22 bases. The length of the CDR3 is 15 residues. CDR3: CASSASNRRLSGYTF. CDR3 DNA sequence: TGTGCCAGTAGCGCAAGCAACAGGCGGCTGAGCGGCTACACCTTC. Supplemented by reference TRBV19 and TRBJ1-2, the full variable domain reads DGGITQSPKYLFRKEGQNVTLSCEQNLNHDAMYWYRQDPGQGLRLIYYSQIVNDFQKGDIAEGYSVSREKKESFPLTVTSAQKNPTAFYLCASSASNRRLSGYTFGSGTRLTVV.

This chain connects TRBV18 to TRBJ2-2; 10 bases line up with TRBD1. Germline V gene data show CDR1 as KGHSH and CDR2 as LQKENI. The CDR3 runs to 16 residues. V dropped 8 bases and J dropped 7; count of bases not matched to a gene: 13. CDR3 in amino acids: CASQQDRGPFGGELFF. Written as DNA, the CDR3 is TGTGCCAGCCAACAAGACAGGGGGCCCTTCGGCGGGGAGCTGTTTTTT.

CDR3 nucleotide sequence: TGTGCCAGCAGTCAACAGGGGGGTTATCAGCCCCAGCATTTT. Protein: CASSQQGGYQPQHF. This sequence joins TRBV7-8 and TRBJ1-5; TRBD1 matches 8 bases. The V gene end was trimmed by 6 bases and the J gene end by 5 bases; junction bases not matched to a gene: 6. Germline CDR1 SGHVS, CDR2 FQNEAQ. This CDR3 contains 14 residues.

This chain connects TRBV5-1 to TRBJ2-6, with TRBD1 matching over 8 bases. The CDR3 covers 17 residues. Trimming cost V 6 bases and J 4 bases; bases outside gene matches: 12. Germline V gives CDR1 SGHRS, CDR2 YFSETQ. The CDR3: CASNPGDRFTGANVLTF. CDR3 in DNA: TGCGCCAGCAACCCCGGGGACAGGTTTACCGGGGCCAACGTCCTGACTTTC.

The V call is TRBV4-1, the J call TRBJ1-4; D uncertain. From germline, CDR1 is MGHRA and CDR2 YSYEKL. Trimming pared 0 bases from V and 10 bases from J, leaving 21 bases between. The CDR3 runs to 17 residues. As DNA, the CDR3 is TGCGCCAGCAGCCAAGATAACACGTCGATCAGGCGTGGAAAACTGTTTTTT. Protein product: CASSQDNTSIRRGKLFF.

The rearrangement links TRBV5-6 to TRBJ2-1, with D tentatively TRBD1 (5 bases). CDR1 is SGHDT and CDR2 is YYEEEE in the germline V gene. The CDR3 runs 16 residues. The CDR3, as DNA: TGTGCGCCTAAGGTAGGGCCCCCCAGGGCACACAATGAGCAGTTCTTC. Residues: CAPKVGPPRAHNEQFF.

This clone was found once. DNA of the CDR3: TGTGCCAGCATTAGGGACTCAATTTCTGGAGGCTACACCTTC. Its translation: CASIRDSISGGYTF. The chain uses TRBV6-5 and TRBJ1-2, with D possibly being TRBD1 (5 bases). The V gene's germline CDR1 is MNHEY and CDR2 SVGAGI. Deletions cut 7 bases from V and 8 bases from J, with 20 bases between. The CDR3 spans 14 residues.

This clone was seen only once. The chain joins TRBV5-6 to TRBJ2-5; 11 nucleotides agree with TRBD2. Germline CDR1 reads SGHDT; CDR2 reads YYEEEE. The CDR3 consists of 15 residues. V trimming: 1 base; J trimming: 1 base; junction bases outside the gene matches: 0. For the CDR3, the DNA is TGTGCCAGCAGCTTGACTAGCGGGGGCCAAGAGACCCAGTACTTC. Encoded protein: CASSLTSGGQETQYF.

The chain has TRBV7-9 and TRBJ2-3, with D possibly being TRBD2 (7 bases). This CDR3 spans 16 amino acids. The V and J ends lost 1 base and 5 bases respectively, with 16 bases between them. Germline values: CDR1 SEHNR, CDR2 FQNEAQ (reference sequence). CDR3 DNA sequence: TGTGCCAGCAGCTTAGGTGGGGGGGGGCCCATAGATACGCAGTATTTT. Its translation: CASSLGGGGPIDTQYF.

This clone has just one count. This chain connects TRBV7-6 to TRBJ2-5, with 10 bases matching TRBD2. V lost 5 bases to trimming and J lost 5 bases; unmatched junction nucleotides: 8. Germline V lookup: CDR1 SGHVS, CDR2 FNYEAQ. The CDR3 is made up of 15 amino acids. The CDR3 nucleotides are TGTGCCAGCAGCGCCCAGAGCGGGGGGGCGGAGACCCAGTACTTC. Protein sequence: CASSAQSGGAETQYF.

The gene calls are TRBV4-1 and TRBJ2-7, with D tentatively TRBD2 (5 bases). Germline-derived CDR1 and CDR2 are MGHRA and YSYEKL. V lost 8 bases and J 5 bases, leaving 19 bases between the germline ends. The CDR3 has 14 amino acids. The CDR3: CASALEEGMDEQYF. CDR3 nucleotide sequence: TGCGCCAGCGCCCTGGAGGAAGGGATGGACGAGCAGTACTTC.

This clone was detected only a few times. This chain joins TRBV6-2 or TRBV6-3 and TRBJ1-6; 9 bases agree with TRBD1. CDR1 MNHEY and CDR2 SVGEGT come from the germline V gene. The CDR3 is made up of 16 amino acids. V trimming: 2 bases; J trimming: 8 bases; junction bases outside the gene matches: 7. The CDR3 DNA sequence: TGTGCCAGCAGTTACCCTACAGGGGGCTTGGATTCACCCCTCCACTTT. It specifies CASSYPTGGLDSPLHF.

The sample holds many counts of this clone. The chain carries TRBV2 and TRBJ2-2; D might be TRBD2 (6 bases). The ends were cut back, 1 base at V and 3 bases at J, with 12 bases in the middle. The CDR3 totals 16 residues. Germline CDR1 and CDR2: SNHLY and FYNNEI. CDR3 sequence (DNA): TGTGCCAGCAGTGAAGGGGCAGGGAGGTACACCGGGGAGCTGTTTTTT. Encoded protein: CASSEGAGRYTGELFF.

The gene calls are TRBV7-2 and TRBJ2-1; 14 bases match TRBD2. CDR3 length: 17 residues. After removal of 1 base from V and 13 bases from J, the junction contained 12 bases not matched to a gene. The germline CDR1 and CDR2 sequences are SGHTA and FQGNSA. The CDR3 region is CASSLGPLGLAGVIQFF. In DNA, the CDR3 is TGTGCCAGCAGCTTAGGCCCCCTGGGACTAGCGGGGGTAATCCAGTTCTTC.